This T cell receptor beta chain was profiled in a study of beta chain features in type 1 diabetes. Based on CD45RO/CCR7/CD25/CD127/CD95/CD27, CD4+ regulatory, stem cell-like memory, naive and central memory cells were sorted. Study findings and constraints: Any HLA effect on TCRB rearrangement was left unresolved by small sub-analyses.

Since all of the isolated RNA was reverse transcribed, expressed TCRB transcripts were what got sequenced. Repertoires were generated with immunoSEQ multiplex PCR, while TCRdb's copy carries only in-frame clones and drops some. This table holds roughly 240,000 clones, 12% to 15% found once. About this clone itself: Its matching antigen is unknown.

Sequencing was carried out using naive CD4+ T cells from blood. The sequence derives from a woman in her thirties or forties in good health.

CDR3 sequence: CASSAIAGGQMKTQYF. For the CDR3, the DNA is TGTGCCAGCAGTGCCATAGCGGGGGGCCAAATGAAGACCCAGTACTTC. The chain has TRBV6-1 and TRBJ2-5; 10 bases align to TRBD2. Trimming took 4 bases from V and 6 from J; bases not matched to a gene: 11. In germline, CDR1 is MNHNS, CDR2 SASEGT. This CDR3 has 16 residues.